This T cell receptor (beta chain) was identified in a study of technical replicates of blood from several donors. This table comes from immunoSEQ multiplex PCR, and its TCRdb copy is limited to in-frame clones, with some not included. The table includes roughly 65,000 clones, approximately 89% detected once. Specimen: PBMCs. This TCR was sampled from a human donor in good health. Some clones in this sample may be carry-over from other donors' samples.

The DNA for the CDR3 is TGTGCCAGCAGTTACCTCGGGACTAGCTATTACAATGAGCAGTTCTTC. It translates to CASSYLGTSYYNEQFF. The V gene is TRBV6-5, the J gene TRBJ2-1; the match to TRBD2 covers 9 bases. The CDR3 is 16 residues long. From germline, CDR1 is MNHEY and CDR2 SVGAGI. The V segment lost 2 bases and the J segment 4 bases; nucleotides outside the gene matches: 6.